Shown below are 23 T cell receptor beta chains from a single sample sequenced in a study of T cell responses to AZD1222 COVID-19 vaccine. The repertoire was sequenced with immunoSEQ multiplex PCR; TCRdb's copy has only in-frame clones and lacks some. The data contain about 120,000 clones, about 90% of them seen just once; the ten biggest clones take up less than 11%. This specimen consisted of peripheral blood, obtained on day 0 of AZD1222 vaccination. Receptors were obtained from an adult in good health.

The V and J genes are TRBV5-1 and TRBJ2-7; D possibly corresponds to TRBD1 (6 bases). CDR3 length equals 15 residues. In germline, CDR1 is SGHRS, CDR2 YFSETQ. Trimming cost V 4 bases and J 7 bases, with 21 bases left between them. CDR3 sequence (DNA): TGCGCCAGCAGCCTGGGGTCTTTCCTAGGGGGTGAGCAGTACTTC. Amino acids: CASSLGSFLGGEQYF. Full variable domain (remainder filled in from reference TRBV5-1 and TRBJ2-7): KAGVTQTPRYLIKTRGQQVTLSCSPISGHRSVSWYQQTPGQGLQFLFEYFSETQRNKGNFPGRFSGRQFSNSRSEMNVSTLELGDSALYLCASSLGSFLGGEQYFGPGTRLTVT.

The chain combines TRBV5-1 with TRBJ2-7; D unclear. Germline V gene sequence: CDR1 SGHRS, CDR2 YFSETQ. This CDR3 comprises 13 residues. V dropped 1 base and J dropped 2 bases, with 7 bases sitting between them. The CDR3 region has the DNA TGCGCCAGCAGCTTGACTGGGCCCTACGAGCAGTACTTC. It codes for CASSLTGPYEQYF.

J is TRBJ2-1 and V is TRBV4-3; TRBD2 matches 10 bases. Germline CDR1 and CDR2: LGHNA and YSLEER. CDR3 size: 16 residues. With V trimmed by 1 base and J by 3 bases, 3 bases remained unmatched. The CDR3 coding sequence is TGCGCCAGCAGCCAAGTACTAGCGGGGAGCTACAATGAGCAGTTCTTC. Translating it yields CASSQVLAGSYNEQFF.

The gene calls are TRBV4-2 and TRBJ1-2; weak D call: TRBD1 (6 bases). Trimming left V 1 base short and J 4 bases short, with 13 bases between. CDR3 size: 15 residues. Germline CDR1 is LGHNA and CDR2 is YNFKEQ. The CDR3 spells CASSQVNGGGYGYTF. The CDR3 DNA reads as TGTGCCAGCAGCCAAGTCAACGGGGGCGGCTATGGCTACACCTTC.

This rearrangement joins TRBV6-5 to TRBJ2-7; 7 bases map to TRBD2. This CDR3 region has 14 residues. Trimming cost V 7 bases and J 0 bases; bases outside gene matches: 6. Germline V gene sequence: CDR1 MNHEY, CDR2 SVGAGI. CDR3 coding DNA: TGTGCCAGCACCCCTGGGGGGGGCTCCTACGAGCAGTACTTC. Translated, it gives CASTPGGGSYEQYF.

The V call is TRBV4-1, the J call TRBJ2-2; possibly TRBD2 for D (6 bases). V lost 6 bases to trimming and J lost 1 base, with 9 bases between them. The V gene's germline CDR1 is MGHRA and CDR2 YSYEKL. The CDR3 totals 14 residues. The CDR3 DNA reads as TGCGCCAGCAGTTGGGGGGAGAACACCGGGGAGCTGTTTTTT. This encodes CASSWGENTGELFF.

The chain carries TRBV7-6 and TRBJ2-3; TRBD2 agrees at 9 bases. The germline CDR1 and CDR2 sequences are SGHVS and FNYEAQ. The trim removed 5 bases at V and 4 bases at J, leaving 16 bases unmatched. CDR3 size: 18 residues. CDR3 DNA: TGTGCCAGCAGCCCCCACCTTCGGGTAGCGGGGGTGGCAGATACGCAGTATTTT. Encoded protein: CASSPHLRVAGVADTQYF.

The rearrangement joins TRBV28 to TRBJ2-7; no reliable D call. The CDR3 consists of 13 residues. The V gene lost 5 bases and the J gene lost 0 bases, with 8 bases spanning the gap. The germline V gene has CDR1 MDHEN and CDR2 SYDVKM. CDR3 in DNA: TGTGCCAGCAGTCCCTCACTCTCCTACGAGCAGTACTTC. Translation: CASSPSLSYEQYF.

The chain has TRBV19 and TRBJ1-4, with 9 nucleotides matching TRBD1. The CDR3 is 15 amino acids. Trimming cost V 3 bases and J 5 bases; bases outside gene matches: 4. From germline, CDR1 is LNHDA and CDR2 SQIVND (reference sequence). CDR3 DNA sequence: TGTGCCAGTAGTATGTACAGGGGGCAAAATGAAAAACTGTTTTTT. Protein sequence: CASSMYRGQNEKLFF.

The gene calls are TRBV5-4 and TRBJ1-1; D not certain. Per germline, CDR1 SGHNT and CDR2 YYREEE (reference sequence). The CDR3 is 14 residues long. Trimming took 0 bases from V and 1 from J, leaving 7 bases between them. In DNA form, the CDR3 reads TGTGCCAGCAGCTTGGATCCGGCGAACACTGAAGCTTTCTTT. Encoded protein: CASSLDPANTEAFF. Together with reference TRBV5-4 and TRBJ1-1, the CDR3 gives the full variable domain: ETGVTQSPTHLIKTRGQQVTLRCSSQSGHNTVSWYQQALGQGPQFIFQYYREEENGRGNFPPRFSGLQFPNYSSELNVNALELDDSALYLCASSLDPANTEAFFGQGTRLTVV.

The chain joins TRBV7-9 to TRBJ2-2; D is uncertain. The CDR3 has 12 amino acids. Germline CDR1 and CDR2: SEHNR and FQNEAQ (reference sequence). V dropped 3 bases and J dropped 7 bases, with 6 bases sitting between them. CDR3 DNA sequence: TGTGCCAGCAGCTTGGCGAACGGGGAGCTGTTTTTT. Translating it yields CASSLANGELFF.

This rearrangement joins TRBV4-1 to TRBJ1-5; D is perhaps TRBD1 (6 bases). The germline gives CDR1 MGHRA, CDR2 YSYEKL. V was cut by 1 base and J by 1 base, with 11 bases left in between. This CDR3 region has 16 residues. The DNA of the CDR3 is TGCGCCAGCAGCCAAGTGGGGGCTGGCAGCAATCAGCCCCAGCATTTT. This translates into CASSQVGAGSNQPQHF.

The chain combines TRBV3-1 (or the pseudogene TRBV3-2) with TRBJ2-3; D is unresolved. CDR3 length: 15 amino acids. Germline assignment: CDR1 LGHDT and CDR2 YNNKEL (reference sequence). V was pared by 1 base and J by 2 bases, with 10 bases between. The CDR3 reads CASSQVSGYTDTQYF. In nucleotides, the CDR3 is TGTGCCAGCAGCCAAGTCTCGGGCTACACAGATACGCAGTATTTT.

This clone is a singleton in its sample. CDR3 protein: CAWSRDRRGVNTEAFF. The DNA for the CDR3 is TGTGCCTGGAGCCGGGACAGACGGGGGGTGAACACTGAAGCTTTCTTT. The chain joins TRBV30 to TRBJ1-1, with 7 bases fitting TRBD1. Trimming cost V 3 bases and J 0 bases; bases outside gene matches: 10. The CDR3 is 16 residues long. CDR1 GTSNPN and CDR2 SVGIG come from the germline V gene (reference sequence).

The J gene is TRBJ1-3, the V gene TRBV7-6; D may be TRBD1 (5 bases). From germline, CDR1 is SGHVS and CDR2 FNYEAQ. CDR3 size: 16 residues. V lost 1 base, J lost 4 bases, and 14 bases lay in between. The CDR3: CASSLVGTGYGNTIYF. The CDR3 DNA reads as TGTGCCAGCAGCTTAGTGGGAACAGGTTACGGAAACACCATATATTTT.

This clone was counted once. The chain recombines TRBV5-4 with TRBJ2-7; D not resolved. CDR3 length: 14 residues. Trimming stripped 0 bases from V and 7 bases from J, with 14 bases between. Germline values: CDR1 SGHNT, CDR2 YYREEE (reference sequence). The DNA for the CDR3 is TGTGCCAGCAGCTTGGTGGAGAAAAGGGATGAGCAGTACTTC. Its translation: CASSLVEKRDEQYF. Combining the CDR3 with reference TRBV5-4 and TRBJ2-7 gives the whole variable domain ETGVTQSPTHLIKTRGQQVTLRCSSQSGHNTVSWYQQALGQGPQFIFQYYREEENGRGNFPPRFSGLQFPNYSSELNVNALELDDSALYLCASSLVEKRDEQYFGPGTRLTVT.

CDR3 nucleotide sequence: TGTGCCAGTAGTGAAACAGGGGAGTTAGGCTACACCTTC. Its translation is CASSETGELGYTF. This chain links TRBV19 with TRBJ1-2, with 7 bases matching TRBD1. Germline-derived CDR1 and CDR2 are LNHDA and SQIVND (reference sequence). V was clipped by 5 bases and J by 8 bases; unmatched bases: 8. The CDR3 covers 13 residues.

The chain has TRBV24-1 and TRBJ2-1; the match to TRBD1 covers 9 bases. The CDR3 contains 17 residues. The V segment lost 2 bases and the J segment 8 bases; nucleotides outside the gene matches: 12. Per germline, CDR1 KGHDR and CDR2 SFDVKD. In DNA, the CDR3 is TGTGCCACCAGTGATTCCCCTGGACAGGGGCCCTCGTATGAGCAGTTCTTC. It yields the protein CATSDSPGQGPSYEQFF.

J is TRBJ2-7 and V is TRBV6-6; 8 bases line up with TRBD1. Trimming removed 6 bases from V and 2 bases from J; junction bases left unmatched: 6. Germline CDR1 reads MNHNY; CDR2 reads SVGAGI (reference sequence). The CDR3 length is 14 residues. The CDR3 DNA sequence: TGTGCCAGCAGGCGCCGGGACAGGACCTACGAGCAGTACTTC. Protein: CASRRRDRTYEQYF.

This chain links TRBV5-4 with TRBJ2-7; D remains ambiguous. CDR3 length: 14 residues. The V and J ends lost 0 bases and 3 bases respectively, with 10 bases between them. CDR1 is SGHNT, CDR2 YYREEE, per germline (reference sequence). The CDR3 sequence: CASSLAPKVYEQYF. The CDR3 DNA is TGTGCCAGCAGCTTGGCCCCGAAGGTCTACGAGCAGTACTTC.

This clone has a single count. The chain joins TRBV19 to TRBJ2-7; 9 bases map to TRBD2. From germline, CDR1 is LNHDA and CDR2 SQIVND (reference sequence). The CDR3 is 14 amino acids. V shed 5 bases, J shed 3 bases, and the junction held 5 bases outside the gene matches. The CDR3 loop reads CASSFLAGVYEQYF. The CDR3 bases are TGTGCCAGTAGTTTTTTAGCGGGGGTCTACGAGCAGTACTTC. Full variable domain (remainder filled in from reference TRBV19 and TRBJ2-7): DGGITQSPKYLFRKEGQNVTLSCEQNLNHDAMYWYRQDPGQGLRLIYYSQIVNDFQKGDIAEGYSVSREKKESFPLTVTSAQKNPTAFYLCASSFLAGVYEQYFGPGTRLTVT.

The chain uses TRBV25-1 and TRBJ2-7; 8 positions agree with TRBD2. The CDR3 is 15 residues long. Per germline, CDR1 MGHDK and CDR2 SYGVNS. V was pared by 3 bases and J by 3 bases, with 7 bases of the junction left unmatched. In DNA form, the CDR3 reads TGTGCCAGCAGTGACTTTAGCGGGAAGGGCTACGAGCAGTACTTC. Translated, it gives CASSDFSGKGYEQYF.

This sequence joins TRBV27 and TRBJ2-1; D might be TRBD2 (6 bases). In germline, CDR1 is MNHEY, CDR2 SMNVEV (reference sequence). V was cut by 2 bases and J by 2 bases, with 7 bases left in between. The CDR3 is 14 residues long. CDR3 in DNA: TGTGCCAGCAGTTTACTAGCGACCTACAATGAGCAGTTCTTC. Translated: CASSLLATYNEQFF.